This note documents a single T cell receptor (beta chain) sequence. The antigen remains unidentified. Clones were sequenced by immunoSEQ multiplex PCR, and TCRdb holds only the in-frame ones, with some missing. Altogether around 150,000 clones are present, more than 70% being singletons, with the ten largest covering about 9.4%. This record belongs to a study of cytomegalovirus exposure and HLA in healthy donors. Study-level background: The 120 or so validation repertoires were produced on the same platform as the roughly 670 repertoires of the first cohort. This was reported in a later analysis.

The V and J ends lost 5 bases and 1 base, in that order; junction bases with no gene match: 8. The CDR3 covers 17 residues. Germline V lookup: CDR1 MNHEY, CDR2 SMNVEV (reference sequence). General observations from the study: Rarity marked most TCR sequences, yet some public TCRs occurred in many donors. Reports described diagnosis of cytomegalovirus status by the classifier as highly specific and sensitive. In vitro checks showed that a few CMV-associated chains really do target CMV antigens.

The sequencing sample was made of PBMCs. The clonotype originates from a man between 25 and 39 years old in good health and CMV-seropositive. The chain recombines TRBV27 with TRBJ2-5; 12 bases align to TRBD2. CDR3 amino acids: CASSPRTSGRFQETQYF. The CDR3 DNA follows: TGTGCCAGCAGTCCACGCACTAGCGGGAGGTTCCAAGAGACCCAGTACTTC.